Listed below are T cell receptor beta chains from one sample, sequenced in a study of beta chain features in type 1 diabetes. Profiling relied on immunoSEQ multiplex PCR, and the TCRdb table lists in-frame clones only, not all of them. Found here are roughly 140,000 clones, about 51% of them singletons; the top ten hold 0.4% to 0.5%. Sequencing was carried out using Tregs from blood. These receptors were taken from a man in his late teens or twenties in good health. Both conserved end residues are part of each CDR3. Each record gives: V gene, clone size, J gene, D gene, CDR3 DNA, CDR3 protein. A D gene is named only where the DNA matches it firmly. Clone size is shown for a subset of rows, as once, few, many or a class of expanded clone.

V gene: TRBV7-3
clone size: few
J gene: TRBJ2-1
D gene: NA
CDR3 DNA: TGTGCCAGCAGCCCCGGCGCGGGCGGGGATATTTACAATGAGCAGTTCTTC
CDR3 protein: CASSPGAGGDIYNEQFF

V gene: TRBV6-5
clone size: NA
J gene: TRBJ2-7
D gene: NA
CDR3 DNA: TGTGCCAGCAGCCTTGACAGTTTCTACGAGCAGTACTTC
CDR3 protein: CASSLDSFYEQYF

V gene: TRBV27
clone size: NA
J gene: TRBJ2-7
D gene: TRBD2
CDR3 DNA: TGTGCCAGCAGTTTCGGGCTAGCGGGAGCCAGCTACGAGCAGTACTTC
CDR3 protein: CASSFGLAGASYEQYF

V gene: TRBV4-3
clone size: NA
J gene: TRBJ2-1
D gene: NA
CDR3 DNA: TGCGCCAGCAGCCAAGCCCAACAGAGTAATGAGCAGTTCTTC
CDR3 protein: CASSQAQQSNEQFF

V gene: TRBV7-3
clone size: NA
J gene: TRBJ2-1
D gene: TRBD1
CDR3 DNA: TGTGCCAGCAGCCTCCGACAGGGCCCGGCGAATGAGCAGTTCTTC
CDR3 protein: CASSLRQGPANEQFF

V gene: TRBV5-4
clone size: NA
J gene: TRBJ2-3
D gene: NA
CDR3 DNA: TGTGCCAGCAGCTTGAGGGCGGGATCGTCAGATACGCAGTATTTT
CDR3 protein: CASSLRAGSSDTQYF

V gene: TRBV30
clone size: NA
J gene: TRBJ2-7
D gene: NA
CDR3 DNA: TGTGCCTGGAGTACGCTAAGGAGGGGCGAGCAGTACTTC
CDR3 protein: CAWSTLRRGEQYF

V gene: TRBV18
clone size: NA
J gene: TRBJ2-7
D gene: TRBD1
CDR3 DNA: TGTGCCAGCTCACCGGGACAGGGGAGCTACGAGCAGTACTTC
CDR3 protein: CASSPGQGSYEQYF

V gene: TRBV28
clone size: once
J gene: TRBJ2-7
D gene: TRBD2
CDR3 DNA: TGTGCCAGCCTGGGTCGACTAGCGGGGGCTAATGAGCAGTACTTC
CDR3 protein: CASLGRLAGANEQYF

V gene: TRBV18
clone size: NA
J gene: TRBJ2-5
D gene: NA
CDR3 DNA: TGTGCCAGCTCAAGAGAAGAGACCCAGTACTTC
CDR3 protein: CASSREETQYF

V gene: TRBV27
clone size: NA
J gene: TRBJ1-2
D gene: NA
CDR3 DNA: TGTGCCAGCAGTTCGCGGGACGCCCCCAGGGACTATGGCTACACCTTC
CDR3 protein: CASSSRDAPRDYGYTF

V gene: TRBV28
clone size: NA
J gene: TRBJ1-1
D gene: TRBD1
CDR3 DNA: TGTGCCAGCAGTTCCATGACAGGGACCGGCACTGAAGCTTTCTTT
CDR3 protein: CASSSMTGTGTEAFF

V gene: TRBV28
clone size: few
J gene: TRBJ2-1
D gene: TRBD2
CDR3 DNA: TGTGCCACCGGACTAGCGGGAGGGCCACTCAATGAGCAGTTCTTC
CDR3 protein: CATGLAGGPLNEQFF

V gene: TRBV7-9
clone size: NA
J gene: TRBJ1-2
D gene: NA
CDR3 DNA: TGTGCCAGCAGTGGGACAAACTATGGCTACACCTTC
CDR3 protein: CASSGTNYGYTF

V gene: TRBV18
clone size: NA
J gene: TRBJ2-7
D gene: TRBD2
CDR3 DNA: TGTGCCAGCTCACCAGCGGGAGGGCCGTCCTACGAGCAGTACTTC
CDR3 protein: CASSPAGGPSYEQYF

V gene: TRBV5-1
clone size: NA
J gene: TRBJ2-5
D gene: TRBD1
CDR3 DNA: TGCGCCAGCAGTAGACAGGGGGCGGGAGAGACCCAGTACTTC
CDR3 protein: CASSRQGAGETQYF

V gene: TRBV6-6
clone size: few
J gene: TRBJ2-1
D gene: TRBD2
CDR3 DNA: TGTGCCAGCAGAATAAGACGGGGGGTCCCACATGAGCAGTTCTTC
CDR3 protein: CASRIRRGVPHEQFF